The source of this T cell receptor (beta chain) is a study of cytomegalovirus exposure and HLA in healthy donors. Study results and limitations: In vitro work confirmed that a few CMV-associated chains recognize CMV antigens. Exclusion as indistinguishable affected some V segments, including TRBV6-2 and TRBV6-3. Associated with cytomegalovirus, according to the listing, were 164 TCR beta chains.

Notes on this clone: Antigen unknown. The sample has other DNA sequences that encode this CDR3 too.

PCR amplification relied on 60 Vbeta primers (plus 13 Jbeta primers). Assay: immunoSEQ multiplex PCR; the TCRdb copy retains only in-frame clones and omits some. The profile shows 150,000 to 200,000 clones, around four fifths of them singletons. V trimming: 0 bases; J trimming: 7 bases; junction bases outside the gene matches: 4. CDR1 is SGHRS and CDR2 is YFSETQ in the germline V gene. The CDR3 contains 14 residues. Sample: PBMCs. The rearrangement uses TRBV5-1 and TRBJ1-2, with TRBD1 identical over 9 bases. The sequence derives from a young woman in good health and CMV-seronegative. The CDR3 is CASSLDRGLSGYTF. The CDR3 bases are TGCGCCAGCAGCTTGGACAGGGGGCTCTCTGGCTACACCTTC.